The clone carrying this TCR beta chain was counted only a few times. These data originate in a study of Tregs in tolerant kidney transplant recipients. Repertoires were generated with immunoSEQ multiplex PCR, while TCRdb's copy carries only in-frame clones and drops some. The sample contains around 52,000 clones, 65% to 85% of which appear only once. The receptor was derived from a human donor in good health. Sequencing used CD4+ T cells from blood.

CDR3 DNA sequence: TGTGCCAGCAGTTACATCCGGGGAGTCGACGAGCAGTACTTC. Its translation is CASSYIRGVDEQYF. V gene TRBV6-6 combines with J gene TRBJ2-7; tentative D call: TRBD2 (5 bases). V lost 2 bases and J 5 bases, leaving 13 bases between the germline ends. Germline assignment: CDR1 MNHNY and CDR2 SVGAGI (reference sequence). The CDR3 runs 14 residues.